A selection of T cell receptor beta chains follows, all from one sample in a study of blood T cells in healthy people across ages. TCRdb re-derived calls from the 5' RACE reads in MiXCR, one entry per CDR3 protein. The data contain about a million distinct CDR3 sequences, roughly two fifths of them seen just once; the ten biggest clones take up roughly 14%. Material for sequencing was blood. The receptors were sampled from a man aged 18-30 years in good health. CDR3s include the opening cysteine and the closing phenylalanine or tryptophan. D genes are given only for firm matches. Clone sizes are given selectively: once, few, many, or a class where the clone is expanded.

clone_size | j_call | v_call | d_call | cdr3_nt | cdr3_aa
few | TRBJ1-5 | TRBV20-1 | - | TGCAGTGCTAGACAGGGTCTGGAGCCCCAGCATTTT | CSARQGLEPQHF
few | TRBJ2-1 | TRBV3-1 | - | TGTGCCACCTCTAGGGTAGGAAATGAGCAGTTCTTC | CATSRVGNEQFF
few | TRBJ2-3 | TRBV20-1 | - | TGCAGTGCTAGCCCCCTCGGGACCTCCACAGATACGCAGTATTTT | CSASPLGTSTDTQYF
- | TRBJ1-1 | TRBV12-3/TRBV12-4 | - | TGTGCCAGCAGCTATGATACAGCGGGAACTGAAGCTTTCTTT | CASSYDTAGTEAFF
- | TRBJ1-1 | TRBV7-6 | TRBD1 | TGTGCCAGCAGCCCGGGACAGGCGTTCACTGAAGCTTTCTTT | CASSPGQAFTEAFF
once | TRBJ1-5 | TRBV12-3/TRBV12-4 | TRBD1 | TGTGCCAGCAGTGGAGTCCCCGGGACAGTCACTCAGCCCCAGCATTTT | CASSGVPGTVTQPQHF
- | TRBJ1-6 | TRBV6-1 | - | TGTGCCAGCAGTGAAGGACCGTTCTATAATTCACCCCTCCACTTT | CASSEGPFYNSPLHF
few | TRBJ2-1 | TRBV4-2 | - | TGTGCCAGCAGCCAATTTCAGGGAATGAAGGGCAATGAGCAGTTCTTC | CASSQFQGMKGNEQFF
- | TRBJ1-5 | TRBV14 | TRBD1 | TGTGCCAGCAGCCAAGATCTGATAGCAGGGGGTGGCAATCAGCCCCAGCATTTT | CASSQDLIAGGGNQPQHF
once | TRBJ2-5 | TRBV7-2 | - | TGTGCCAGCAGCCAAAACCCGGGACAGTATAGCGGTGAGCAGTACTTC | CASSQNPGQYSGEQYF
many | TRBJ1-2 | TRBV25-1 | - | TGTGCCAGCAGTGATACAGACCGAGCTAACTATGGCTACACCTTC | CASSDTDRANYGYTF
- | TRBJ2-5 | TRBV25-1 | TRBD1 | TGTGCCAGCACACAGGGGAGTAGGGAGACCCAGTACTTC | CASTQGSRETQYF
- | TRBJ1-1 | TRBV7-9 | - | TGTGCCAGCAGCTTAGCGACCGGGGTTGGCACTGAAGCTTTCTTT | CASSLATGVGTEAFF
- | TRBJ2-7 | TRBV6-2/TRBV6-3 | TRBD1 | TGTGCCAGCAGTCCAACAGGGGATTACTACGAGCAGTACTTC | CASSPTGDYYEQYF
few | TRBJ1-1 | TRBV25-1 | - | TGTGCCAGCAGTGAGGGCGGACTCAACACTGAAGCTTTCTTT | CASSEGGLNTEAFF
- | TRBJ1-5 | TRBV7-9 | - | TGTGCCAGCAGCTTATCTCCAGGGAGGCCCCAGCATTTT | CASSLSPGRPQHF
- | TRBJ1-1 | TRBV12-3/TRBV12-4 | - | TGTGCCAGCAGTTTATCGGAGGTTGAAGCTTTCTTT | CASSLSEVEAFF